This T cell receptor beta chain was obtained from a study of T cell responses to AZD1222 COVID-19 vaccine. Using immunoSEQ multiplex PCR, the repertoire was profiled, and TCRdb retains in-frame clones only, with some absent. The table shows approximately 150,000 clones, with just over 90% occurring only once. Germline assignment: CDR1 MNHGY and CDR2 SAAAGT. V was shortened by 6 bases and J by 7 bases, with 15 bases between the two germline ends. This CDR3 has 14 amino acids. The chain couples TRBV6-8 to TRBJ2-2; possible D gene TRBD1, 6 bases. This TCR was recovered from an adult who received the AZD1222 COVID-19 vaccine. The specimen was peripheral blood, collected 28 days after the second AZD1222 dose. The CDR3 protein is CASRPLQGRGELFF. CDR3 coding DNA: TGTGCCAGCAGGCCCCTTCAGGGGCGCGGGGAGCTGTTTTTT.